The T cell receptor (beta chain) described here comes from a study of T cell changes during pregnancy in multiple sclerosis. Sequencing used immunoSEQ multiplex PCR; TCRdb keeps in-frame clones, though not all of them. The sample includes roughly 72,000 clones, approximately 95% of them seen just once. V dropped 4 bases and J dropped 4; count of bases not matched to a gene: 6. The CDR3 consists of 15 residues. The germline V gene has CDR1 MNHEY and CDR2 SMNVEV (reference sequence). This specimen was CD4+ T cells from peripheral blood mononuclear cells, taken after pregnancy. V and J are TRBV27 and TRBJ2-5; 10 bases line up with TRBD2. The sequence was obtained from a female donor with multiple sclerosis, enrolled in a pregnancy study. The CDR3 here is CASSWGEREGETQYF. The CDR3 coding sequence is TGTGCCAGCAGTTGGGGAGAGCGGGAGGGAGAGACCCAGTACTTC.